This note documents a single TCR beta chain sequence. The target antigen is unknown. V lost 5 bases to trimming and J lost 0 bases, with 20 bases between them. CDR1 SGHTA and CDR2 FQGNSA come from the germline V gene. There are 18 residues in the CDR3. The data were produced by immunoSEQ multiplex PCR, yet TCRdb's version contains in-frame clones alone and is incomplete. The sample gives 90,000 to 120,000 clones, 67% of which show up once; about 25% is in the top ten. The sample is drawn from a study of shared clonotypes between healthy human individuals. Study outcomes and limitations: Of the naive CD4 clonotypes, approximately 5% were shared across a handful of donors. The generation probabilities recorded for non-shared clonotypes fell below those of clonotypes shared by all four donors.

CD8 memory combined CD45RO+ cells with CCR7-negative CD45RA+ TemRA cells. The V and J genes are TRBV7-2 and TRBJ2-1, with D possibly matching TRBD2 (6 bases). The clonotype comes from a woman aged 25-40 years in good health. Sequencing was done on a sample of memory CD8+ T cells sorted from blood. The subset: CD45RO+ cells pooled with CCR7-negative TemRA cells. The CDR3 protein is CASSPTYRDLSSYNEQFF. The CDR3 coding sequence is TGTGCCAGCAGCCCAACATACCGGGACTTGAGCTCCTACAATGAGCAGTTCTTC. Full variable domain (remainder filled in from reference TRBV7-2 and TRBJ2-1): GAGVSQSPSNKVTEKGKDVELRCDPISGHTALYWYRQSLGQGLEFLIYFQGNSAPDKSGLPSDRFSAERTGGSVSTLTIQRTQQEDSAVYLCASSPTYRDLSSYNEQFFGPGTRLTVL.